This T cell receptor (beta chain) was identified during a study of shared clonotypes between healthy human individuals. Study-wide findings and caveats: The study found about 5.1% of naive CD4 clonotypes shared across several donors. It was the non-shared clonotypes that had lower generation probabilities than clonotypes shared by all four donors.

Germline CDR1 and CDR2: GTSNPN and SVGIG (reference sequence). There are 15 residues in the CDR3. The germline V and J ends were trimmed by 4 bases and 0 bases, with 16 bases remaining between them. Some clones are missing from TCRdb's copy, which holds only in-frame ones; the method was immunoSEQ multiplex PCR. The table includes around 1,100,000 clones, approximately 77% detected once. Of note for this clone: Its antigen is still unknown.

The TCR sequence derives from a man younger than 30 in good health. Some clones in this sample may be carry-over from other donors' samples. Sequenced sample: memory CD4+ T cells from PBMCs. Stated subset: CD45RA-negative fraction. The rearrangement links TRBV30 to TRBJ2-7, with D unclear. Written as DNA, the CDR3 is TGTGCCTGGAATGTCGCCCTGGGAAGCTCCTACGAGCAGTACTTC. Translation: CAWNVALGSSYEQYF.